A selection of T cell receptor beta chains follows, all from one sample in a study of blood T cell repertoires in COVID-19. The table came from immunoSEQ multiplex PCR; TCRdb's copy has only in-frame clones and leaves some out. The sample yields fewer than 350,000 clones, 85% seen once. The sample consisted of peripheral blood. These receptors were obtained from a human donor in a cohort sampled during active COVID-19. Both conserved end residues are part of each CDR3. A D gene is named only where the DNA matches it firmly. Size values are once, few and many counts, or a class for expanded clones, and some rows have none.

clone_size j_call v_call d_call cdr3_aa cdr3_nt
- TRBJ1-2 TRBV18 - CASSPGDKGNYGYTF TGTGCCAGCTCACCAGGGGACAAGGGTAACTATGGCTACACCTTC
- TRBJ2-1 TRBV7-3 - CASSLRRASYNEQFF TGTGCCAGCAGCTTACGCAGGGCCTCCTACAATGAGCAGTTCTTC
- TRBJ2-6 TRBV24-1 - CATSRAGLIDSGANVLTF TGTGCCACCAGTCGGGCAGGGTTGATAGACTCTGGGGCCAACGTCCTGACTTTC
few TRBJ1-6 TRBV18 - CASSSQNRVRSYNSPLHF TGTGCCAGCTCAAGCCAAAACAGGGTACGCTCCTATAATTCACCCCTCCACTTT
once TRBJ2-3 TRBV9 - CASSVDGGTDTQYF TGTGCCAGCAGCGTAGACGGGGGTACAGATACGCAGTATTTT
once TRBJ2-7 TRBV2 TRBD1 CASSGAVRGEQYF TGTGCCAGCAGTGGGGCGGTCAGGGGGGAGCAGTACTTC
- TRBJ1-1 TRBV10-1 - CASSESRGNTEAFF TGCGCCAGCAGTGAGTCCCGAGGGAACACTGAAGCTTTCTTT
once TRBJ1-4 TRBV29-1 TRBD1 CSGWTGEWEKLFF TGCAGCGGCTGGACAGGGGAATGGGAAAAACTGTTTTTT
- TRBJ1-1 TRBV19 TRBD1 CASREQGLLMNTEAFF TGTGCCAGTAGAGAACAGGGGTTGTTGATGAACACTGAAGCTTTCTTT
- TRBJ1-5 TRBV27 - CASSFGGRGNQPQHF TGTGCCAGCAGTTTCGGGGGGCGGGGGAATCAGCCCCAGCATTTT
- TRBJ2-1 TRBV5-1 - CASSLGAINEQFF TGCGCCAGCAGCTTGGGCGCAATCAATGAGCAGTTCTTC
- TRBJ2-7 TRBV2 TRBD2 CASSGGTSGGAVYYEQYF TGTGCCAGCAGTGGAGGGACTAGCGGGGGGGCGGTTTATTACGAGCAGTACTTC
- TRBJ2-2 TRBV7-9 - CASSLTSSAGELFF TGTGCCAGCAGCTTAACTAGCTCAGCCGGGGAGCTGTTTTTT
few TRBJ1-6 TRBV4-1 TRBD1 CASSQQLGQVIDSPLHF TGCGCCAGCAGCCAGCAGCTCGGACAGGTTATTGATTCACCCCTCCACTTT
- TRBJ1-5 TRBV19 TRBD1 CASAGTGGGNQPQHF TGTGCCAGTGCCGGGACAGGGGGGGGCAATCAGCCCCAGCATTTT
- TRBJ1-3 TRBV5-1 TRBD1 CASTGTGVFGNTIYF TGCGCCAGCACGGGGACAGGGGTATTTGGAAACACCATATATTTT
- TRBJ1-5 TRBV6-1 - CASSDRRDQPQHF TGTGCCAGCAGTGACCGGAGGGATCAGCCCCAGCATTTT
- TRBJ2-2 TRBV9 TRBD2 CASSVVTSAKGELFF TGTGCCAGCAGCGTAGTAACTAGCGCCAAAGGAGAGCTGTTTTTT
- TRBJ2-7 TRBV2 - CASSYSYEQYF TGTGCCAGCAGTTACTCCTACGAGCAGTACTTC
- TRBJ2-7 TRBV2 TRBD1 CASGTRQGAREQYF TGTGCCAGCGGGACGAGACAGGGGGCCAGGGAGCAGTACTTC
once TRBJ2-3 TRBV7-9 - CASSLVGGAADTQYF TGTGCCAGCAGCTTAGTGGGGGGGGCCGCAGATACGCAGTATTTT
- TRBJ1-5 TRBV2 - CASSEARGGARWGSLHQPQHF TGTGCCAGCAGTGAAGCGCGCGGGGGCGCGAGGTGGGGTAGTTTGCATCAGCCCCAGCATTTT
- TRBJ2-7 TRBV6-5 TRBD2 CASSYSRTGGNEQYF TGTGCCAGCAGTTACTCGCGGACGGGGGGTAACGAGCAGTACTTC
- TRBJ2-7 TRBV5-8 - CASSLGWALSSYEQYF TGTGCCAGCAGCTTGGGTTGGGCCTTGAGCTCCTACGAGCAGTACTTC
- TRBJ2-1 TRBV3-1/TRBV3-2 - CASSLLGFSYNEQFF TGTGCCAGCAGCCTATTGGGCTTCTCCTACAATGAGCAGTTCTTC
- TRBJ2-1 TRBV4-2 TRBD2 CASSQPLERGYNEQFF TGTGCCAGCAGCCAGCCTCTGGAGCGGGGTTACAATGAGCAGTTCTTC
- TRBJ1-1 TRBV27 - CASSFDPGTEAFF TGTGCCAGCAGTTTTGATCCGGGCACTGAAGCTTTCTTT
- TRBJ1-1 TRBV3-1/TRBV3-2 TRBD1 CASSHGTGDAFF TGTGCCAGCAGCCACGGGACAGGGGACGCTTTCTTT
- TRBJ2-2 TRBV14 - CASSQVVGVAGELFF TGTGCCAGCAGCCAAGTCGTAGGGGTAGCCGGGGAGCTGTTTTTT
- TRBJ1-1 TRBV7-3 - CASSIYGGLNTEAFF TGTGCCAGCAGCATATATGGAGGGTTGAACACTGAAGCTTTCTTT
- TRBJ2-1 TRBV9 TRBD2 CASSYTGLAGGPGSYNEQFF TGTGCCAGCAGCTATACGGGGCTAGCGGGGGGGCCAGGGTCCTACAATGAGCAGTTCTTC
- TRBJ2-2 TRBV11-1 - CASSARQSGVGELFF TGTGCCAGCAGCGCCCGCCAATCAGGGGTCGGGGAGCTGTTTTTT
- TRBJ1-2 TRBV18 - CASSPFWGGGYTF TGTGCCAGCTCACCGTTTTGGGGGGGCGGCTACACCTTC
- TRBJ2-2 TRBV24-1 - CATSGSRDSNTGELFF TGTGCCACCAGTGGTTCCAGGGATTCGAACACCGGGGAGCTGTTTTTT
once TRBJ1-5 TRBV6-1 - CASSEGRGSNQPQHF TGTGCCAGCAGTGAAGGGAGGGGTAGCAATCAGCCCCAGCATTTT
- TRBJ2-7 TRBV5-1 TRBD1 CASSLGQGRTYEQYF TGCGCCAGCAGCTTGGGACAGGGGAGGACCTACGAGCAGTACTTC
- TRBJ2-3 TRBV14 TRBD2 CASSLVAGVVTDTQYF TGTGCCAGCAGCCTCGTAGCGGGGGTTGTAACAGATACGCAGTATTTT
- TRBJ1-1 TRBV5-1 - CASSLRTTMNTEAFF TGCGCCAGCAGCTTGAGGACAACCATGAACACTGAAGCTTTCTTT
- TRBJ1-3 TRBV5-1 TRBD1 CASSLSPGQGGNTIYF TGCGCCAGCAGCTTGTCTCCGGGACAGGGTGGAAACACCATATATTTT
- TRBJ2-7 TRBV3-1/TRBV3-2 TRBD1 CASSLGTGSSYEQYF TGTGCCAGCAGCCTAGGGACAGGGAGCTCCTACGAGCAGTACTTC
many TRBJ2-3 TRBV11-2 TRBD2 CASSHTAGGSTDTQYF TGTGCCAGCAGCCATACGGCGGGGGGGAGCACAGATACGCAGTATTTT
- TRBJ2-2 TRBV5-4 - CASSLAGTPTGELFF TGTGCCAGCAGCTTGGCCGGGACACCCACCGGGGAGCTGTTTTTT
- TRBJ1-4 TRBV6-5 - CASGQFNEKLFF TGTGCCAGCGGGCAGTTTAATGAAAAACTGTTTTTT
once TRBJ2-5 TRBV24-1 TRBD1 CATSGDRETQYF TGTGCCACCAGTGGGGACAGGGAGACCCAGTACTTC
- TRBJ1-3 TRBV6-5 - CASLDSSNSGNTIYF TGTGCCAGCCTCGACTCTTCGAACTCTGGAAACACCATATATTTT